This T cell receptor beta chain was obtained from a study of T cell responses to AZD1222 COVID-19 vaccine. To note about this clone: What it binds is not known.

Study-level findings and limits: Mostly white British, mostly female donors; authors suggested clonal diversity may be underestimated. Only a handful of AZD1222 recipients, roughly six in all, had baseline seropositivity. Spike-wide vaccine-associated CD4 TCRs dominated at 160-218 and 743-854. The reported proportion of spike-specific TCRs targeting unmutated variant regions was nearly half.

The method was immunoSEQ multiplex PCR; TCRdb's version includes in-frame clones alone and lacks a portion of them. In the table there are about 150,000 clones, about 93% of which are singletons. The germline V gene has CDR1 MNHEY and CDR2 SMNVEV (reference sequence). This CDR3 has 16 amino acids. The V end lost 5 bases, the J end lost 0 bases, and 15 bases lay between the germline ends. The input for sequencing was peripheral blood, taken on day 0 of AZD1222 vaccination. The V gene is TRBV27, the J gene TRBJ2-3; no clear D gene. The sequence derives from an adult in good health. CDR3 region: CASSALVPPSTDTQYF. The DNA for the CDR3 is TGTGCCAGCAGTGCTTTAGTGCCCCCCAGCACAGATACGCAGTATTTT.